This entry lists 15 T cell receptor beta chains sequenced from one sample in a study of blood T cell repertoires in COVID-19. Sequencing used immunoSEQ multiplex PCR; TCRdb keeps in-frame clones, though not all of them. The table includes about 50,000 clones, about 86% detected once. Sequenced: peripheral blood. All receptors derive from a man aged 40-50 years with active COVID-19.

The CDR3, as DNA: TGTGCCAGCAGCTTAGGAGGGGGGGACGGAGAGACCCAGTACTTC. The encoded protein is CASSLGGGDGETQYF. The chain recombines TRBV11-3 with TRBJ2-5; D perhaps matches TRBD2 (7 bases). CDR1 is SGHNT, CDR2 YENEEA, per germline. The V end was cut by 1 base, the J end by 4 bases, with 13 bases between. This CDR3 spans 15 amino acids.

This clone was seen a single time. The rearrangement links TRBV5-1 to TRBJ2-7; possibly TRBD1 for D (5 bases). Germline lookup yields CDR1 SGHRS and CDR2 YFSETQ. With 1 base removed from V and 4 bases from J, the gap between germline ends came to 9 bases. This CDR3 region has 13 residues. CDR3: CASSLKGPYEQYF. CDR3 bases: TGCGCCAGCAGCTTGAAGGGGCCGTACGAGCAGTACTTC.

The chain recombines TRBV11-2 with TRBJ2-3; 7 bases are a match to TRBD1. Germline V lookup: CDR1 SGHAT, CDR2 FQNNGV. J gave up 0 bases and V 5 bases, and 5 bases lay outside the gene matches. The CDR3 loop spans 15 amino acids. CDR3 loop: CASSTGVYSTDTQYF. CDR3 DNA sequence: TGTGCCAGCAGCACAGGGGTTTATAGCACAGATACGCAGTATTTT.

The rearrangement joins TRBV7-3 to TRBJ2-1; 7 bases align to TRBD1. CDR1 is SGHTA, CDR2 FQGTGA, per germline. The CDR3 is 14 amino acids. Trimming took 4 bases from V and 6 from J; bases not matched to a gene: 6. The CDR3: CASSSRQGSNEQFF. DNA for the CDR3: TGTGCCAGCAGCTCCCGACAGGGATCCAATGAGCAGTTCTTC.

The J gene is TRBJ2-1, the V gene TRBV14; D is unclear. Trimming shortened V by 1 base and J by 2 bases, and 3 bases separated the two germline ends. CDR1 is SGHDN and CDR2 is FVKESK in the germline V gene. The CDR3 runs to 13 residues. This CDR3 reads CASSQGPYNEQFF. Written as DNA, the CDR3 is TGTGCCAGCAGCCAAGGGCCCTACAATGAGCAGTTCTTC.

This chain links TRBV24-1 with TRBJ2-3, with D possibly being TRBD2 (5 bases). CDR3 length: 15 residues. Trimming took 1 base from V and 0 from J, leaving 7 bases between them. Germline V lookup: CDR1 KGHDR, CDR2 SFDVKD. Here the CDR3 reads CATSDFRGSTDTQYF. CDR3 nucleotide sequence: TGTGCCACCAGTGATTTCCGGGGAAGCACAGATACGCAGTATTTT.

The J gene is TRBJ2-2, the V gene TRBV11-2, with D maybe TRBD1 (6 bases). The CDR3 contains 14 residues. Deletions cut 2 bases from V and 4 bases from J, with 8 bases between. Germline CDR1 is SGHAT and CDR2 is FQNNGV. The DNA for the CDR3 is TGTGCCAGCAGCTTACAAGGGGGCACCGGGGAGCTGTTTTTT. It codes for CASSLQGGTGELFF.

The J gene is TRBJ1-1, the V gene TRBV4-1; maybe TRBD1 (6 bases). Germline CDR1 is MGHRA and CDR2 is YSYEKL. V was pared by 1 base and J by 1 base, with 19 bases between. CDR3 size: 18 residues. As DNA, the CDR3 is TGCGCCAGCAGCCAAGTAGCAAGAACAGGGCTCTCGAACACTGAAGCTTTCTTT. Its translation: CASSQVARTGLSNTEAFF.

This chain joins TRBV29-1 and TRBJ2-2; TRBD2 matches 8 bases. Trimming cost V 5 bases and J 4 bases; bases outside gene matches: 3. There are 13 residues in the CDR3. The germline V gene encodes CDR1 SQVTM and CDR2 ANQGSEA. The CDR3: CSVYGGGTGELFF. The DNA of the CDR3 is TGCAGCGTTTACGGGGGGGGCACCGGGGAGCTGTTTTTT.

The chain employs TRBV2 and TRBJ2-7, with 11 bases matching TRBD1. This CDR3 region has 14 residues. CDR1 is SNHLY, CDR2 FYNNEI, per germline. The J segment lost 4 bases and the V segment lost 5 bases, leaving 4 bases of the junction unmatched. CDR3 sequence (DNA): TGTGCCAGCAGTCGGACAGGGGGCGCGTACGAGCAGTACTTC. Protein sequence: CASSRTGGAYEQYF.

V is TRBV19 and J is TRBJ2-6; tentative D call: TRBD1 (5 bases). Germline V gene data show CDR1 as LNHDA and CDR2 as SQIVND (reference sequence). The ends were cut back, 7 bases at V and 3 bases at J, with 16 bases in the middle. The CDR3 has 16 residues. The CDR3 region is CASTLLGAFGANVLTF. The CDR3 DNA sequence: TGTGCCAGTACCCTCCTAGGGGCATTTGGGGCCAACGTCCTGACTTTC.

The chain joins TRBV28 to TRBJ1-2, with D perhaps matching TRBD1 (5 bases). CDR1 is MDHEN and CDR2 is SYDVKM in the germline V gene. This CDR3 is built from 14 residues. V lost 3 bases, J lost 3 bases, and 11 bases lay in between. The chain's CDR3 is CASSLGREDYGYTF. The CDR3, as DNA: TGTGCCAGCAGTTTGGGCAGGGAAGACTATGGCTACACCTTC.

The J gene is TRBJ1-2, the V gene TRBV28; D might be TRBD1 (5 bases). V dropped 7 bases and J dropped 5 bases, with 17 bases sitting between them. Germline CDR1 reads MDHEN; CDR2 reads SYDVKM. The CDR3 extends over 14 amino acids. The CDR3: CASKGQGIGYGYTF. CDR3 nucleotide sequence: TGTGCCAGCAAGGGCCAGGGCATAGGTTATGGCTACACCTTC.

In nucleotides, the CDR3 is TGTGCCACCAGCAGAGATCCATCCAGGGGGCCTAATTCACCCCTCCACTTT. This translates into CATSRDPSRGPNSPLHF. The V and J genes are TRBV15 and TRBJ1-6; 8 nucleotides line up with TRBD1. Germline CDR1 reads LNHNV; CDR2 reads YYDKDF (reference sequence). Germline trimming cut 0 bases from V and 6 bases from J; bases unmatched to any gene: 7. This CDR3 contains 17 residues.

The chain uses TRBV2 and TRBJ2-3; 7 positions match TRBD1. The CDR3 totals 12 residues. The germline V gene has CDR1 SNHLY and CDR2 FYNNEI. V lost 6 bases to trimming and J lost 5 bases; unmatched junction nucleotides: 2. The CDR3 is CASRGQIDTQYF. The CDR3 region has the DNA TGTGCCAGCAGGGGACAGATAGATACGCAGTATTTT.